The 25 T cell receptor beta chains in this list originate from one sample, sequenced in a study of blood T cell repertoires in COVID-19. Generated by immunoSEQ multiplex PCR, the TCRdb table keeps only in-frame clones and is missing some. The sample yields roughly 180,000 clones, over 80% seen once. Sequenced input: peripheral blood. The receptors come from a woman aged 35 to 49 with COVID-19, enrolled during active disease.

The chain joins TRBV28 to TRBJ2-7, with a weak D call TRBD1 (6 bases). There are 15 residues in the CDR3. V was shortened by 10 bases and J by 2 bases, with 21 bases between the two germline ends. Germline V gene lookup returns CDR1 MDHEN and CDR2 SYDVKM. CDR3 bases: TGTGCCACCGAACGAGGGGGTACCCGCACCTACGAGCAGTACTTC. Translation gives CATERGGTRTYEQYF. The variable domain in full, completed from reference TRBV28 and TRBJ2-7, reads DVKVTQSSRYLVKRTGEKVFLECVQDMDHENMFWYRQDPGLGLRLIYFSYDVKMKEKGDIPEGYSVSREKKERFSLILESASTNQTSMYLCATERGGTRTYEQYFGPGTRLTVT.

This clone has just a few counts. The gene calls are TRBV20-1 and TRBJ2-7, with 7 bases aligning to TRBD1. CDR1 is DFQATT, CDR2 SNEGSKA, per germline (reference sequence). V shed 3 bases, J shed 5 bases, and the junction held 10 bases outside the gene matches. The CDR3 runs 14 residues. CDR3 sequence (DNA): TGCAGTGCTAGTCGGAGACAGGGAAGCAACGAGCAGTACTTC. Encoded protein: CSASRRQGSNEQYF.

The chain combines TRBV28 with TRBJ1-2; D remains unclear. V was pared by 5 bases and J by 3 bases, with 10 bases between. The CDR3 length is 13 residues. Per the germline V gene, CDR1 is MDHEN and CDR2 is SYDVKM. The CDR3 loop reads CASSLRVYYGYTF. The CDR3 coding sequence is TGTGCCAGCAGTCTGCGGGTTTACTATGGCTACACCTTC.

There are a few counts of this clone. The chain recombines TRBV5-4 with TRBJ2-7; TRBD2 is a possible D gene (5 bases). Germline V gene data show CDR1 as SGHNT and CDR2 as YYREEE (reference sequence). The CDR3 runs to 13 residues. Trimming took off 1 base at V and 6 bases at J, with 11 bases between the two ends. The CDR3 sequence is CASSLTSIGEQYF. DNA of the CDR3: TGTGCCAGCAGCTTGACTAGTATTGGCGAGCAGTACTTC.

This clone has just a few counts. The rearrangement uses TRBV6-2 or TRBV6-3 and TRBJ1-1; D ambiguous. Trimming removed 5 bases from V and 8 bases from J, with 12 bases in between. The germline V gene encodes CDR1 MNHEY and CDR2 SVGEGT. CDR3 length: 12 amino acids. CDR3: CASSDRFGEAFF. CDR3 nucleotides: TGTGCCAGCAGTGATCGGTTCGGGGAAGCTTTCTTT.

The DNA for the CDR3 is TGTGCCAGCTCACCCTTTGGGACAGGGGCGCGATACGAGCAGTACTTC. This translates into CASSPFGTGARYEQYF. The rearrangement links TRBV18 to TRBJ2-7; 10 nucleotides agree with TRBD1. V dropped 3 bases and J dropped 4; count of bases not matched to a gene: 9. CDR1 KGHSH and CDR2 LQKENI come from the germline V gene. The CDR3 is 16 amino acids.

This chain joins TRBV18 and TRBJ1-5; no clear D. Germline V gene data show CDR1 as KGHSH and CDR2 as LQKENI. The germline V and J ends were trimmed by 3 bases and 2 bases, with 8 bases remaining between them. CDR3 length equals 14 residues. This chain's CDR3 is CASSPQVGNQPQHF. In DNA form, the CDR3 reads TGTGCCAGCTCACCTCAAGTAGGCAATCAGCCCCAGCATTTT.

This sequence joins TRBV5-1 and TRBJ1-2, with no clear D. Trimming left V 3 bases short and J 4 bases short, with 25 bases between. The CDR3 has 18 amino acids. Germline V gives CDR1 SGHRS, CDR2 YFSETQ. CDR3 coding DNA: TGCGCCAGCAGCTCCCCTACCCGAGGGAGCCATCGGGTCTATGGCTACACCTTC. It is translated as CASSSPTRGSHRVYGYTF.

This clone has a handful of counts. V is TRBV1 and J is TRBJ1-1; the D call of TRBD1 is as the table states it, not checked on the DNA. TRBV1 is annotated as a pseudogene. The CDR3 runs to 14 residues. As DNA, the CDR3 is TGCACCAGCAGCCAAAGACGACAGGCCGCTCGTCCTTTCTTT. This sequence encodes CTSSQRRQAARPFF.

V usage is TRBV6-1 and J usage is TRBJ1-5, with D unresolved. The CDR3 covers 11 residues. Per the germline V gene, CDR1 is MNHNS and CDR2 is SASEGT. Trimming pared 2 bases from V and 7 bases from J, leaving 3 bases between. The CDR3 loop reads CASSETQPQHF. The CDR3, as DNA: TGTGCCAGCAGTGAAACACAGCCCCAGCATTTT.

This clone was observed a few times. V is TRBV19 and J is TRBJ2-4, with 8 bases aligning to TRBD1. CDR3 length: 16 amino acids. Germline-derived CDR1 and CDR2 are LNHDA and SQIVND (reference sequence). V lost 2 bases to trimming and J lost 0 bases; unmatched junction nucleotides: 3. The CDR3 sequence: CASSIQGARAKNIQYF. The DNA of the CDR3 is TGTGCCAGTAGTATACAGGGGGCGAGAGCCAAAAACATTCAGTACTTC.

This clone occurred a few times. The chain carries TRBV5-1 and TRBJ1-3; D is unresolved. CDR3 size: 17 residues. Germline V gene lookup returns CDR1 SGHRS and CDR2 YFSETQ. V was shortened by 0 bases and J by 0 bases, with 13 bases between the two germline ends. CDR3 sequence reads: CASSLGAAGNSGNTIYF. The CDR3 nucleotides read TGCGCCAGCAGCTTGGGGGCCGCCGGTAACTCTGGAAACACCATATATTTT.

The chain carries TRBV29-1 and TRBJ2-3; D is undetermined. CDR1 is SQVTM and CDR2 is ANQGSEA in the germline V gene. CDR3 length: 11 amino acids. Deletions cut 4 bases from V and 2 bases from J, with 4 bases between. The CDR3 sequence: CSVVYTDTQYF. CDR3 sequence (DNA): TGCAGCGTTGTCTACACAGATACGCAGTATTTT.

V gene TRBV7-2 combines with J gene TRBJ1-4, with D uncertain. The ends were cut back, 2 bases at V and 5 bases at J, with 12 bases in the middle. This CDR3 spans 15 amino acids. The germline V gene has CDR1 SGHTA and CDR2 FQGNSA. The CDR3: CASSLFRERNEKLFF. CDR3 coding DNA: TGTGCCAGCAGCTTATTCCGCGAGAGGAATGAAAAACTGTTTTTT.

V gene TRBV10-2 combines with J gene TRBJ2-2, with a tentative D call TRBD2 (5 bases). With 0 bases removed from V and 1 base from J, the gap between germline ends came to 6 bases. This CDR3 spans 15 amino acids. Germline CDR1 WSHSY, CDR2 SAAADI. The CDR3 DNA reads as TGCGCCAGCAGTGAGTCCGGGATGAACACCGGGGAGCTGTTTTTT. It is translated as CASSESGMNTGELFF.

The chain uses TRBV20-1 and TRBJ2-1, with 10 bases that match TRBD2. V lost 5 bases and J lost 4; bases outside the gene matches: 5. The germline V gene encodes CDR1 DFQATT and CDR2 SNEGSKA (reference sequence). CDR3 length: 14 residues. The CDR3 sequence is CSARGLAEYNEQFF. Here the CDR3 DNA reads TGCAGTGCTCGTGGACTAGCGGAATACAATGAGCAGTTCTTC.

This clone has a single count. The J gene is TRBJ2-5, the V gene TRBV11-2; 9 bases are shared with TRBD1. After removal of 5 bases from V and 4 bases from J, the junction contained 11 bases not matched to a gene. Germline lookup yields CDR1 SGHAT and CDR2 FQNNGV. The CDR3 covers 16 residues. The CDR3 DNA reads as TGTGCCAGCAGCCCCTTTCCGGGACAGGGTGCAGAGACCCAGTACTTC. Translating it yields CASSPFPGQGAETQYF.

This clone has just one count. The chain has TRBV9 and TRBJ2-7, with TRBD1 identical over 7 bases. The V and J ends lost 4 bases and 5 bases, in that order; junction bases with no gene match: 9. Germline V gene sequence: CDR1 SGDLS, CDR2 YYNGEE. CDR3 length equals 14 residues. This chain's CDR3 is CASSLRQGGDEQYF. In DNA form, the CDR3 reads TGTGCCAGCAGCCTCCGACAGGGTGGCGACGAGCAGTACTTC.

This chain's CDR3 is CASSFQTGDYGYTF. CDR3 coding DNA: TGTGCCAGCAGTTTTCAGACAGGGGACTATGGCTACACCTTC. The chain links TRBV6-6 to TRBJ1-2, with TRBD1 matching over 8 bases. V shed 4 bases, J shed 3 bases, and the junction held 4 bases outside the gene matches. The CDR3 length is 14 residues. Germline lookup yields CDR1 MNHNY and CDR2 SVGAGI (reference sequence).

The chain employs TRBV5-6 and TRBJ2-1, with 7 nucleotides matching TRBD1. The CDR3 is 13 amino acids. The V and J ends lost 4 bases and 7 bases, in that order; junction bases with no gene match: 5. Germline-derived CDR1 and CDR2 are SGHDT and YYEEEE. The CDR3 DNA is TGTGCCAGCAGCCGGGGACAGCAGAATGAGCAGTTCTTC. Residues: CASSRGQQNEQFF. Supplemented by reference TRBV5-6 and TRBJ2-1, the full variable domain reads DAGVTQSPTHLIKTRGQQVTLRCSPKSGHDTVSWYQQALGQGPQFIFQYYEEEERQRGNFPDRFSGHQFPNYSSELNVNALLLGDSALYLCASSRGQQNEQFFGPGTRLTVL.

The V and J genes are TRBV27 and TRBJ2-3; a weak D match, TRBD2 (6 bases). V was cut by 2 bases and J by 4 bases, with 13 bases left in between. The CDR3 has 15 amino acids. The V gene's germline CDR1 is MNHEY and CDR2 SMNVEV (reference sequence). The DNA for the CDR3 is TGTGCCAGCAGTTTAGGCGGGAATCAGGCAGATACGCAGTATTTT. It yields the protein CASSLGGNQADTQYF.

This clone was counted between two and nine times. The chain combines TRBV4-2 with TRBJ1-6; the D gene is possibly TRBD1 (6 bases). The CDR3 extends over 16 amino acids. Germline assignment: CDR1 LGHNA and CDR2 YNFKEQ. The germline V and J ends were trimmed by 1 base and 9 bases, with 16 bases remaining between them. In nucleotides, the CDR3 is TGTGCCAGCAGCCAAGCGGCAGGGAAAGGGGGTTCACCCCTCCACTTT. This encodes CASSQAAGKGGSPLHF.

The DNA for the CDR3 is TGCGCCAGCAGCTTGGCCCGGGGGGTCCCTGAAGCTTTCTTT. Residues: CASSLARGVPEAFF. The V gene is TRBV5-1, the J gene TRBJ1-1; TRBD1 is a possible D gene (5 bases). This CDR3 spans 14 amino acids. Trimming removed 0 bases at V and 6 bases at J, with 12 bases between. Germline V CDR1 and CDR2: SGHRS, YFSETQ.

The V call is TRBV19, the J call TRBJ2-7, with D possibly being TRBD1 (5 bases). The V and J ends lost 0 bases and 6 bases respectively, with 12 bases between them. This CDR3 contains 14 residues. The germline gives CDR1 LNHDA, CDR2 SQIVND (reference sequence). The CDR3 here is CASSIDRQGREQYF. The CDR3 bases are TGTGCCAGTAGTATAGATCGTCAGGGTCGCGAGCAGTACTTC. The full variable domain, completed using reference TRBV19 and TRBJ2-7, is DGGITQSPKYLFRKEGQNVTLSCEQNLNHDAMYWYRQDPGQGLRLIYYSQIVNDFQKGDIAEGYSVSREKKESFPLTVTSAQKNPTAFYLCASSIDRQGREQYFGPGTRLTVT.

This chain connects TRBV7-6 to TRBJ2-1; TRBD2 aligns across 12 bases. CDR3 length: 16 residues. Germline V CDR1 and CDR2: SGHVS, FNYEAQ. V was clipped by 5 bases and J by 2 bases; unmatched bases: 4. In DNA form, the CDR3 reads TGTGCCAGCAGCCGCTGGACTAGCGGGACCTACAATGAGCAGTTCTTC. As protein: CASSRWTSGTYNEQFF.